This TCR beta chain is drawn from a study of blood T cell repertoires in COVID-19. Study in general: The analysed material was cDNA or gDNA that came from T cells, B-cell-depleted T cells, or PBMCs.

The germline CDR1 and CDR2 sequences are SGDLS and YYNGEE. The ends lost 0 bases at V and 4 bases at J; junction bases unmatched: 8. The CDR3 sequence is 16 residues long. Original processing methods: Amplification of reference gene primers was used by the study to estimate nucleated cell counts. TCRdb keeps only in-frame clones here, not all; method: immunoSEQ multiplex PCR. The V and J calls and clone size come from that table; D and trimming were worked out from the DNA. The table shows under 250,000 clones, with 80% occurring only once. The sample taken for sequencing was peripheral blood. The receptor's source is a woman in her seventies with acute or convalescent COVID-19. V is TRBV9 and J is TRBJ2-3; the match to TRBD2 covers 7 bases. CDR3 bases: TGTGCCAGCAGCGTAGAATTCCTAGCGGTGGCAGATACGCAGTATTTT. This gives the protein CASSVEFLAVADTQYF.